What follows are 26 T cell receptor beta chains derived from one specimen sequenced in a study of cytomegalovirus exposure and HLA in healthy donors. PCR used 60 Vbeta primers and 13 Jbeta primers. Sequenced by immunoSEQ multiplex PCR; TCRdb stores in-frame clones only, minus some. The data show about 270,000 clones, with roughly 70% seen just once and approximately 2.1% held by the top ten. The sequenced sample was PBMCs. The source of these receptors is a female donor in good health and CMV-seronegative.

The CDR3 coding sequence is TGTGCCATCTCACAGGGCCTCTCTGGAAACACCATATATTTT. This codes for CAISQGLSGNTIYF. This chain links TRBV10-3 with TRBJ1-3, with a possible D match to TRBD1 (6 bases). The CDR3 is 14 amino acids. The V end lost 8 bases, the J end lost 0 bases, and 11 bases lay between the germline ends. Germline assignment: CDR1 ENHRY and CDR2 SYGVKD.

The chain carries TRBV10-3 and TRBJ2-2; maybe TRBD2 (6 bases). The CDR3 length is 17 residues. The germline gives CDR1 ENHRY, CDR2 SYGVKD. V was cut by 6 bases and J by 7 bases, with 24 bases left in between. The CDR3 spells CAIREPGAGIQHGELFF. The CDR3 coding sequence is TGTGCCATCAGGGAGCCCGGGGCGGGGATTCAACACGGGGAGCTGTTTTTT.

This chain links TRBV6-1 with TRBJ1-1; 9 bases are shared with TRBD1. The CDR3 has 15 residues. Trimming at V came to 2 bases and at J to 8 bases, leaving 9 bases not matched to a gene. Per germline, CDR1 MNHNS and CDR2 SASEGT. CDR3 sequence (DNA): TGTGCCAGCAGTGAAATCAACAGGGGGCAAAGGGAAGCTTTCTTT. Its protein is CASSEINRGQREAFF.

V is TRBV19 and J is TRBJ1-1; TRBD1 is a possible D gene (6 bases). Germline V gene sequence: CDR1 LNHDA, CDR2 SQIVND (reference sequence). The CDR3 has 12 amino acids. The ends were cut back, 9 bases at V and 5 bases at J, with 13 bases in the middle. The DNA for the CDR3 is TGTGCCAGGCTGAGGGGGGGAACTGAAGCTTTCTTT. This codes for CARLRGGTEAFF.

The rearrangement joins TRBV2 to TRBJ2-1; D may be TRBD1 (5 bases). Germline-derived CDR1 and CDR2 are SNHLY and FYNNEI. The ends were cut back, 4 bases at V and 7 bases at J, with 17 bases in the middle. The CDR3 spans 15 residues. The CDR3 nucleotides are TGTGCCAGCAGTGGTCAGGGTGTCCCACGAAATGAGCAGTTCTTC. Protein: CASSGQGVPRNEQFF.

This chain joins TRBV2 and TRBJ2-7; perhaps TRBD2 as D (5 bases). The germline V gene has CDR1 SNHLY and CDR2 FYNNEI. V was shortened by 5 bases and J by 2 bases, with 13 bases between the two germline ends. The CDR3 runs 14 residues. CDR3 region: CASSFGGRTYEQYF. The CDR3 nucleotides read TGTGCCAGCAGTTTCGGCGGGCGAACCTACGAGCAGTACTTC.

This chain links TRBV7-8 with TRBJ2-7, with 12 bases identical to TRBD2. J lost 4 bases, V lost 2 bases, and 6 bases had no gene match. This CDR3 region has 16 residues. Per the germline V gene, CDR1 is SGHVS and CDR2 is FQNEAQ. The CDR3: CASSLPSGRAGYEQYF. DNA of the CDR3: TGTGCCAGCAGCTTACCTAGCGGGAGGGCCGGTTACGAGCAGTACTTC.

This rearrangement joins TRBV11-2 to TRBJ1-2; no firm D call. Between the trimmed V and J ends, which lost 5 bases and 7 bases, there was a span of 26 bases. This CDR3 spans 17 amino acids. Germline CDR1 SGHAT, CDR2 FQNNGV. The CDR3 loop is CASSLPRTGNLESGYTF. CDR3 coding DNA: TGTGCCAGCAGCCTACCTCGGACGGGGAACCTGGAAAGTGGCTACACCTTC.

V usage is TRBV21-1 and J usage is TRBJ1-2; TRBD1 was called by the table and not checked on the DNA. TRBV21-1 is a documented pseudogene. This CDR3 is 15 amino acids long. This chain's CDR3 is CASSKDGGTVRGYTF. The DNA for the CDR3 is TGTGCCAGCAGCAAGGATGGCGGGACAGTACGCGGCTACACCTTC.

The gene calls are TRBV7-9 and TRBJ2-5; 7 bases line up with TRBD1. Trimming took 7 bases from V and 2 from J; bases not matched to a gene: 10. This CDR3 is built from 15 residues. Per germline, CDR1 SEHNR and CDR2 FQNEAQ (reference sequence). The CDR3 here is CASTPGTALQETQYF. CDR3 coding DNA: TGTGCCAGCACCCCTGGGACAGCGTTACAAGAGACCCAGTACTTC.

The gene calls are TRBV5-1 and TRBJ2-1, with 14 bases identical to TRBD2. Losses at the gene ends were 3 bases for V and 9 bases for J; bases not matched to a gene: 5. This CDR3 has 15 amino acids. Per germline, CDR1 SGHRS and CDR2 YFSETQ. This CDR3 is CASSSGTSGSSEQFF. The CDR3 nucleotides read TGCGCCAGCAGCTCCGGGACTAGCGGGAGTTCTGAGCAGTTCTTC.

V gene TRBV28 combines with J gene TRBJ2-7; 8 positions match TRBD1. The junction had 4 bases not matched to a gene; V was cut back by 5 bases and J by 4 bases. This CDR3 has 13 amino acids. From germline, CDR1 is MDHEN and CDR2 SYDVKM. The CDR3 is CASSPGTGYEQYF. The CDR3 nucleotides read TGTGCCAGCAGTCCCGGGACAGGATACGAGCAGTACTTC.

V usage is TRBV18 and J usage is TRBJ2-3; 8 nucleotides align to TRBD2. Germline assignment: CDR1 KGHSH and CDR2 LQKENI. V was clipped by 4 bases and J by 4 bases; unmatched bases: 4. This CDR3 spans 14 amino acids. CDR3 amino acids: CASSLGRAADTQYF. DNA for the CDR3: TGTGCCAGCTCACTCGGGAGGGCGGCAGATACGCAGTATTTT.

This clone was seen only a few times. The chain carries TRBV21-1 and TRBJ2-7; the table's D call, TRBD2, has no DNA check behind it. TRBV21-1 is given as a pseudogene. The CDR3 consists of 17 residues. The CDR3 loop reads CASSKGGSGRRSGEQYF. The CDR3 nucleotides are TGTGCCAGCAGCAAAGGAGGTAGCGGGAGACGATCGGGGGAGCAGTACTTC.

This rearrangement joins TRBV7-7 to TRBJ2-2; 10 bases match TRBD2. This CDR3 has 16 residues. The V gene end was trimmed by 3 bases and the J gene end by 5 bases; junction bases not matched to a gene: 6. Germline-derived CDR1 and CDR2 are SSHAT and FNYEAQ (reference sequence). For the CDR3, the DNA is TGTGCCAGCAGCTTCCTAGCGGGAGTTAATACCGGGGAGCTGTTTTTT. Translation gives CASSFLAGVNTGELFF. The full variable domain, rest sourced from reference TRBV7-7 and TRBJ2-2, is GAGVSQSPRYKVTKRGQDVTLRCDPISSHATLYWYQQALGQGPEFLTYFNYEAQPDKSGLPSDRFSAERPEGSISTLTIQRTEQRDSAMYRCASSFLAGVNTGELFFGEGSRLTVL.

V and J are TRBV10-1 and TRBJ2-7, with D tentatively TRBD1 (5 bases). Trimming shortened V by 4 bases and J by 7 bases, and 11 bases separated the two germline ends. Germline V lookup: CDR1 WNHNN, CDR2 SYGVQD (reference sequence). This CDR3 is 12 amino acids long. The CDR3: CASSADSREQYF. CDR3 in DNA: TGCGCCAGCAGTGCTGACAGTCGAGAGCAGTACTTC.

The table lists this clone with a count of one. The chain combines TRBV13 with TRBJ2-5; 10 nucleotides align to TRBD2. Losses at the gene ends were 5 bases for V and 5 bases for J; bases not matched to a gene: 8. The CDR3 length is 15 residues. The V gene's germline CDR1 is PRHDT and CDR2 FYEKMQ (reference sequence). The CDR3 protein is CASSPGTSERETQYF. CDR3 sequence (DNA): TGTGCCAGCAGCCCCGGGACTAGCGAAAGGGAGACCCAGTACTTC.

The rearrangement uses TRBV5-1 and TRBJ2-7; 12 bases are shared with TRBD2. This CDR3 contains 16 residues. Germline CDR1 is SGHRS and CDR2 is YFSETQ. With V trimmed by 0 bases and J by 7 bases, 8 bases remained unmatched. The CDR3 protein is CASSLGTSGTFGEQYF. In nucleotides, the CDR3 is TGCGCCAGCAGCTTGGGGACTAGCGGGACCTTTGGAGAGCAGTACTTC. Based on the CDR3 plus reference TRBV5-1 and TRBJ2-7, the full variable domain is KAGVTQTPRYLIKTRGQQVTLSCSPISGHRSVSWYQQTPGQGLQFLFEYFSETQRNKGNFPGRFSGRQFSNSRSEMNVSTLELGDSALYLCASSLGTSGTFGEQYFGPGTRLTVT.

This chain links TRBV9 with TRBJ2-5; a possible D gene is TRBD1 (6 bases). The CDR3 runs 13 residues. Germline CDR1 reads SGDLS; CDR2 reads YYNGEE. Between the trimmed V and J ends, which lost 4 bases and 5 bases, there was a span of 12 bases. The CDR3 reads CASSLQRGETQYF. CDR3 DNA: TGTGCCAGCAGCCTACAGAGGGGGGAGACCCAGTACTTC. Full variable domain (remainder filled in from reference TRBV9 and TRBJ2-5): DSGVTQTPKHLITATGQRVTLRCSPRSGDLSVYWYQQSLDQGLQFLIQYYNGEERAKGNILERFSAQQFPDLHSELNLSSLELGDSALYFCASSLQRGETQYFGPGTRLLVL.

This chain uses TRBV6-4 with TRBJ2-3; 14 nucleotides line up with TRBD2. The V gene end was trimmed by 6 bases and the J gene end by 4 bases; junction bases not matched to a gene: 3. Germline CDR1 MRHNA, CDR2 SNTAGT. This CDR3 is built from 15 residues. The CDR3 region has the DNA TGTGCCAGCAGCCCGGGACTAGCGGGGGCAGATACGCAGTATTTT. Translation gives CASSPGLAGADTQYF.

This chain links TRBV28 with TRBJ2-2; perhaps TRBD2 as D (6 bases). Germline lookup yields CDR1 MDHEN and CDR2 SYDVKM. The CDR3 extends over 17 amino acids. The V gene lost 3 bases and the J gene lost 1 base, with 15 bases spanning the gap. Here the CDR3 DNA reads TGTGCCAGCAGTTTGGCAACCTGGGGGGAGAACACCGGGGAGCTGTTTTTT. It codes for CASSLATWGENTGELFF.

This chain links TRBV7-9 with TRBJ2-6; possibly TRBD1 for D (5 bases). The CDR3 is 19 amino acids. The germline V and J ends were trimmed by 3 bases and 1 base, with 19 bases remaining between them. Germline V lookup: CDR1 SEHNR, CDR2 FQNEAQ (reference sequence). CDR3 nucleotides: TGTGCCAGCAGCTTGAGAAGGGGAACCATCCTATCTGGGGCCAACGTCCTGACTTTC. As protein: CASSLRRGTILSGANVLTF.

The chain combines TRBV6-5 with TRBJ2-5, with 7 nucleotides matching TRBD1. The DNA matches TRBJ2-7 better at its end, which makes the J call doubtful. Germline V gene lookup returns CDR1 MNHEY and CDR2 SVGAGI. The CDR3 covers 13 residues. The CDR3 reads CASTSTGYHEQYF. CDR3 in DNA: TGTGCCAGCACCTCGACAGGGTACCACGAGCAGTACTTC.

CDR3 region: CSVGGSGSSYNEQFF. In nucleotides, the CDR3 is TGCAGCGTGGGGGGTAGCGGGAGCTCCTACAATGAGCAGTTCTTC. V usage is TRBV29-1 and J usage is TRBJ2-1; 9 bases are shared with TRBD2. Germline V gene lookup returns CDR1 SQVTM and CDR2 ANQGSEA. The trim removed 6 bases at V and 0 bases at J, leaving 6 bases unmatched. The CDR3 runs to 15 residues.

The chain combines TRBV18 with TRBJ1-2, with a weak D call TRBD1 (6 bases). Germline loops: CDR1 KGHSH, CDR2 LQKENI. This CDR3 has 15 residues. V was shortened by 4 bases and J by 0 bases, with 12 bases between the two germline ends. The chain's CDR3 is CASSLNRASNYGYTF. The CDR3 DNA sequence: TGTGCCAGCTCACTGAACAGGGCGTCTAACTATGGCTACACCTTC.

The chain employs TRBV6-1 and TRBJ2-2; 9 bases match TRBD1. Germline CDR1 is MNHNS and CDR2 is SASEGT. Losses at the gene ends were 4 bases for V and 9 bases for J; bases not matched to a gene: 9. The CDR3 loop spans 15 amino acids. The CDR3 nucleotides are TGTGCCAGCAGTGTCGGGACAGGGTGGGTAAGGGAGCTGTTTTTT. Amino acid sequence: CASSVGTGWVRELFF.